These 30 T cell receptor beta chains share one sample of origin, sequenced in a study of T cells in women clearing cervical HPV infection listed by TCRdb under 2018. To prepare the library, the immunoSEQ multiplex PCR assay was applied. The table comes from immuneACCESS by way of TCRdb, which keeps in-frame sequences with V and J called. Part of the clones is missing from these tables; in studies checked, under half for an unresolved V gene and the rest for unknown reasons. The sample table records fewer than 30,000 clones. Approximately 6.3% of the sample is in the top ten clones. The material sequenced was blood buffy coat. The source is a woman between 18 and 70 years old with a cervical HPV16 infection that either progressed to CIN3+ or cleared (not recorded which).

A remark on this clone: The read terminates 3 residues ahead of where the CDR3 ends, so the germline J gene completes it. The rearrangement joins TRBV5-6 to TRBJ2-7; D gene uncertain. The CDR3 has 13 amino acids. Germline assignment: CDR1 SGHDT and CDR2 YYEEEE. Trimming shortened V by 5 bases and J by 6 bases, and 15 bases separated the two germline ends. Partial CDR3 DNA: TGTGCCAGCAGTTCAGGAATGGGTCGCGAG. It encodes CASSSGMGRE. The CDR3 reads in full as CASSSGMGREQYF.

Comment on this clone: The read terminates 3 residues ahead of where the CDR3 ends, so the germline J gene completes it. The V and J genes are TRBV19 and TRBJ1-1, with 7 positions matching TRBD1. This CDR3 is built from 13 residues. Trimming cost V 6 bases and J 5 bases; bases outside gene matches: 6. Germline V lookup: CDR1 LNHDA, CDR2 SQIVND (reference sequence). CDR3 sequence reads: CASRPTGVTEAFF. The CDR3 bases that were read are TGTGCCAGTAGACCAACAGGGGTTACTGAA.

As to this clone: The CDR3 end falls 3 residues outside the read, so it is completed with the germline J gene. The chain carries TRBV19 and TRBJ1-1; TRBD1 matches at 7 bases. J was trimmed by 0 bases and V by 5 bases; bases with no gene match: 9. In germline, CDR1 is LNHDA, CDR2 SQIVND (reference sequence). This CDR3 has 16 amino acids. CDR3 DNA (partial): TGTGCCAGTAGTTCCCCGGGACAGTCCATGAACACTGAA. It translates to CASSSPGQSMNTE. The full CDR3 protein is CASSSPGQSMNTEAFF.

With regard to this clone: The missing CDR3 end, 3 residues past where the read stops, is filled in from the germline J gene. J is TRBJ2-7 and V is TRBV19, with 8 nucleotides matching TRBD2. Germline CDR1 LNHDA, CDR2 SQIVND (reference sequence). The CDR3 is made up of 15 amino acids. The J segment lost 4 bases and the V segment lost 5 bases, leaving 10 bases of the junction unmatched. The CDR3 is CASSPRGGATYEQYF. The sequenced part of the CDR3 DNA is TGTGCCAGTAGTCCTCGGGGGGGAGCGACGTACGAG.

Note on this clone: The sequence runs out 3 residues before the end of the CDR3; the remainder is reconstructed from the germline J gene. V and J are TRBV20-1 and TRBJ2-7; weak D call: TRBD1 (6 bases). Trimming took off 3 bases at V and 0 bases at J, with 12 bases between the two ends. The CDR3 is 14 amino acids. Germline V lookup: CDR1 DFQATT, CDR2 SNEGSKA (reference sequence). The CDR3 sequence is CSASDRDISYEQYF. The part of the CDR3 DNA that was read is TGCAGTGCTAGTGATAGGGACATCTCCTACGAG.

As concerns this clone: Coverage ceases 3 residues before the CDR3 finishes, and the germline J gene fills in the end. The genes are TRBV5-6 and TRBJ2-7; 9 bases match TRBD2. V shed 2 bases, J shed 2 bases, and the junction held 5 bases outside the gene matches. The germline V gene has CDR1 SGHDT and CDR2 YYEEEE. CDR3 size: 15 residues. This chain's CDR3 is CASSFGLAGTYEQYF. CDR3 bases read: TGTGCCAGCAGCTTCGGGCTAGCGGGAACCTACGAG.

With regard to this clone: The observed sequence ends 3 residues before the CDR3 terminus, with the missing tail filled in from the germline J gene. V gene TRBV12-3 or TRBV12-4 combines with J gene TRBJ2-7; a weak D match, TRBD2 (6 bases). This CDR3 is built from 14 residues. Trimming took 2 bases from V and 4 from J, leaving 12 bases between them. CDR3 DNA, as far as it was read: TGTGCCAGCAGTTTAACTGTGGGGACTTACGAG. Translation gives CASSLTVGTYE. From start to end, the CDR3 is CASSLTVGTYEQYF.

Details on this clone: The DNA ends 3 residues before the CDR3 does, and the rest of the CDR3 is filled in from the germline J gene. This chain uses TRBV5-1 with TRBJ2-1; maybe TRBD1 (5 bases). Germline CDR1 is SGHRS and CDR2 is YFSETQ. V gave up 2 bases and J gave up 4 bases, with 7 bases separating them. CDR3 length: 13 amino acids. The CDR3 loop reads CASSFREYNEQFF. The sequenced CDR3 bases are TGCGCCAGCAGCTTCAGGGAATACAATGAG.

For this clone: The sequence runs out 3 residues before the end of the CDR3; the remainder is reconstructed from the germline J gene. V is TRBV28 and J is TRBJ2-7; 12 bases are shared with TRBD2. V gave up 6 bases and J gave up 5 bases; unmatched junction bases: 14. The CDR3 contains 17 residues. The germline V gene has CDR1 MDHEN and CDR2 SYDVKM. CDR3 protein: CASRKRLAGVLFDEQYF. The DNA read from the CDR3 is TGTGCCAGCAGGAAAAGACTAGCGGGAGTTTTGTTCGACGAG.

With regard to this clone: The read is 3 residues too short to cover the CDR3 end, so that end is filled in from the germline J gene. This chain uses TRBV2 with TRBJ2-3; TRBD2 might be the D (6 bases). Looked up from germline, CDR1 is SNHLY and CDR2 is FYNNEI. The CDR3 runs to 15 residues. The ends were cut back, 6 bases at V and 2 bases at J, with 15 bases in the middle. The sequenced CDR3 bases are TGTGCCAGCAGATTGACGACTAGTCCCACAGATACG. Its translation is CASRLTTSPTDT. The CDR3 in full is CASRLTTSPTDTQYF.

Turning to this clone: The sequence runs out 3 residues before the end of the CDR3; the remainder is reconstructed from the germline J gene. The rearrangement joins TRBV13 to TRBJ2-7; 15 bases match TRBD2. The germline V gene encodes CDR1 PRHDT and CDR2 FYEKMQ (reference sequence). This CDR3 has 17 residues. With V trimmed by 0 bases and J by 5 bases, 5 bases remained unmatched. The chain's CDR3 is CASSLGRGLAGGNEQYF. Incomplete CDR3 DNA: TGTGCCAGCAGCTTAGGCCGGGGACTAGCGGGAGGAAACGAG.

CDR3 DNA (partial): TGTGCCAGCAGCTTGGCTAGTCTTACCTACGAG. Residues: CASSLASLTYE. The complete CDR3 sequence is CASSLASLTYEQYF. The genes are TRBV7-9 and TRBJ2-7, with D unresolved. The read falls 3 residues short of the CDR3 end, and the missing part is taken from the germline J gene. CDR1 is SEHNR, CDR2 FQNEAQ, per germline (reference sequence). The CDR3 spans 14 residues. Trimming cost V 3 bases and J 2 bases, with 11 bases left between them.

Turning to this clone: Read sequence stops 3 residues before the CDR3 end, and the germline J gene provides the missing end. The V call is TRBV19, the J call TRBJ2-1, with 7 bases fitting TRBD1. This CDR3 has 16 residues. V gave up 0 bases and J gave up 7 bases; unmatched junction bases: 9. The germline V gene encodes CDR1 LNHDA and CDR2 SQIVND (reference sequence). The CDR3 reads CASSIDRRGRGNEQFF. CDR3 bases read: TGTGCCAGTAGTATAGATCGTAGGGGGCGAGGAAATGAG.

Regarding this clone: The sequence runs out 3 residues before the end of the CDR3; the remainder is reconstructed from the germline J gene. The chain is built from TRBV19 and TRBJ2-2; 7 bases map to TRBD1. Germline trimming cut 4 bases from V and 2 bases from J; bases unmatched to any gene: 4. Germline V gene sequence: CDR1 LNHDA, CDR2 SQIVND (reference sequence). The CDR3 runs to 15 residues. The CDR3 spells CASSTGQVNTGELFF. CDR3 DNA, as far as it was read: TGTGCCAGTAGTACCGGACAGGTAAACACCGGGGAG.

For this clone: The CDR3 goes on 3 residues after the read ends, and that part is filled in from the germline J gene. The V and J genes are TRBV12-3 or TRBV12-4 and TRBJ2-5; 7 bases line up with TRBD1. This CDR3 region has 14 residues. J was trimmed by 6 bases and V by 4 bases; bases with no gene match: 8. The sequenced CDR3 bases are TGTGCCAGCAGTTCACCCGAGGGGGCGAAGACC. It codes for CASSSPEGAKT. The CDR3 reads in full as CASSSPEGAKTQYF.

The CDR3 sequence: CAISDTGTGLYEQYF. The part of the CDR3 DNA that was read is TGTGCCATCAGTGATACGGGGACAGGGCTTTACGAG. This rearrangement joins TRBV10-3 to TRBJ2-7, with TRBD1 identical over 9 bases. The CDR3 is cut off 3 residues early in the read; its end comes from the germline J gene. Germline V gene data show CDR1 as ENHRY and CDR2 as SYGVKD. V lost 3 bases, J lost 4 bases, and 7 bases stayed unmatched. This CDR3 region has 15 residues.

A word on this clone: The sequence runs out 3 residues before the end of the CDR3; the remainder is reconstructed from the germline J gene. The rearrangement joins TRBV5-1 to TRBJ1-1; TRBD1 matches at 9 bases. From germline, CDR1 is SGHRS and CDR2 YFSETQ. The V gene end was trimmed by 4 bases and the J gene end by 3 bases; junction bases not matched to a gene: 10. The CDR3 runs to 16 residues. The DNA read from the CDR3 is TGCGCCAGCAGCGTGATACAGGGGGCGCAGGACACTGAA. It is translated as CASSVIQGAQDTE. The CDR3 in its entirety is CASSVIQGAQDTEAFF.

A note on this clone: The CDR3 is cut off 3 residues early in the read; its end comes from the germline J gene. This chain connects TRBV6-1 to TRBJ2-5, with 8 bases that match TRBD1. Germline V CDR1 and CDR2: MNHNS, SASEGT. This CDR3 is 15 amino acids long. CDR3 in amino acids: CASSAGTGLGGTQYF. The sequenced CDR3 bases are TGTGCCAGCAGTGCCGGGACAGGCCTAGGAGGTACC.

The CDR3 loop is CSARISITGDETQYF. The sequenced CDR3 bases are TGCAGTGCTAGAATATCGATCACAGGGGACGAGACG. The J gene is TRBJ2-3, the V gene TRBV20-1, with 7 bases aligning to TRBD1. The CDR3 is cut off 3 residues early in the read; its end comes from the germline J gene. The V gene's germline CDR1 is DFQATT and CDR2 SNEGSKA (reference sequence). The CDR3 length is 15 residues.

Of note for this clone: The CDR3 extends 3 residues past the end of the read, so its final part is completed from the germline J gene. The V gene is TRBV6-4, the J gene TRBJ2-1, with 8 bases lining up with TRBD1. Germline V CDR1 and CDR2: MRHNA, SNTAGT. Trimming at V came to 6 bases and at J to 0 bases, leaving 4 bases not matched to a gene. The CDR3 is 15 residues long. The part of the CDR3 DNA that was read is TGTGCCAGCAGACCCACAGGGGGCTCCTACAATGAG. The encoded protein is CASRPTGGSYNE. The complete CDR3 protein is CASRPTGGSYNEQFF.

Notes on this clone: Read coverage stops 3 residues before the CDR3 terminus; the germline J gene supplies the remainder. The J gene is TRBJ1-6, the V gene TRBV7-9, with D uncertain. Trimming removed 8 bases from V and 9 bases from J, with 17 bases in between. Looked up from germline, CDR1 is SEHNR and CDR2 is FQNEAQ (reference sequence). This CDR3 has 14 amino acids. The DNA read from the CDR3 is TGTGCCAGCGTCTTCCCCGGGGTCGGTTCACCC. Its translation: CASVFPGVGSP. The entire CDR3 sequence reads CASVFPGVGSPLHF.

In the case of this clone: The read is 3 residues too short to cover the CDR3 end, so that end is filled in from the germline J gene. This chain joins TRBV7-3 and TRBJ1-2; D gene unclear. Germline CDR1 SGHTA, CDR2 FQGTGA. The CDR3 runs 14 residues. Partial CDR3 DNA: TGTGCCAGCAGCACGGGCGGAGCGGTCCACGAC. Translating gives CASSTGGAVHD. The entire CDR3 protein is CASSTGGAVHDYTF.

As concerns this clone: Read data end 3 residues before the CDR3 end; the end is taken from the germline J gene. The genes are TRBV5-1 and TRBJ2-2, with TRBD1 identical over 8 bases. The CDR3 has 15 amino acids. Germline V CDR1 and CDR2: SGHRS, YFSETQ. The DNA read from the CDR3 is TGCGCCAGCAGCTTAGAATGGACAGGGAATGAAAAG. Translating it yields CASSLEWTGNEK. The whole CDR3 region reads CASSLEWTGNEKLFF.

As to this clone: The junction differs from germline at one of its ends, possibly a read error. The read comes to an end 3 residues before the CDR3 does, leaving the germline J gene to fill in the end. The chain uses TRBV7-7 and TRBJ1-2, with no clear D. There are 13 residues in the CDR3. Germline-derived CDR1 and CDR2 are SSHAT and FNYEAQ (reference sequence). The CDR3 sequence: CASSLGNSYDYTF. CDR3 DNA, as far as it was read: TGTGCTAGCAGCTTAGGTAACTCCTACGAC. Supplemented by reference TRBV7-7 and TRBJ1-2, the full variable domain reads GAGVSQSPRYKVTKRGQDVTLRCDPISSHATLYWYQQALGQGPEFLTYFNYEAQPDKSGLPSDRFSAERPEGSISTLTIQRTEQRDSAMYRCASSLGNSYDYTFGSGTRLTVV.

Worth noting for this clone: The CDR3 end is not reached by the read, which stops 3 residues before it; the germline J gene fills it in. This chain connects TRBV6-8 to TRBJ2-5; D gene unclear. Trimming shortened V by 7 bases and J by 5 bases, and 26 bases separated the two germline ends. Germline V gene sequence: CDR1 MNHGY, CDR2 SAAAGT. CDR3 length: 17 residues. CDR3 DNA, as far as it was read: TGTGCCAGCATTAGCCGACGAAACTCCCTGGTGAGGGAGACC. Translation: CASISRRNSLVRET. In full, the CDR3 is CASISRRNSLVRETQYF.

Worth noting for this clone: The read terminates 3 residues before the CDR3 end, so the remaining end is supplied by the germline J gene. The rearrangement links TRBV7-9 to TRBJ1-2; no firm D call. Germline CDR1 and CDR2: SEHNR and FQNEAQ (reference sequence). The CDR3 is 12 amino acids. This CDR3 is CASSLVGLDYTF. The covered CDR3 bases are TGTGCCAGCAGCTTAGTGGGCTTAGAC.

For this clone: The read finishes 3 residues shy of the CDR3 end, and the germline J gene is used to complete it. J is TRBJ2-3 and V is TRBV5-4; 10 bases line up with TRBD2. CDR1 SGHNT and CDR2 YYREEE come from the germline V gene (reference sequence). V trimming: 5 bases; J trimming: 1 base; junction bases outside the gene matches: 4. The CDR3 is 15 amino acids. CDR3 sequence reads: CASRSGTSGTDTQYF. CDR3 DNA (partial): TGTGCCAGCAGATCCGGGACTAGCGGCACAGATACG.

With regard to this clone: The read ends 3 residues before the CDR3 terminus; that terminus is restored from the germline J gene. The V call is TRBV5-1, the J call TRBJ2-7, with D perhaps matching TRBD2 (6 bases). Trimming left V 6 bases short and J 3 bases short, with 22 bases between. CDR3 length: 16 residues. CDR1 and CDR2 (germline): SGHRS, YFSETQ. The CDR3 loop is CASTDPGLAGGYEQYF. Partial CDR3 DNA: TGCGCCAGCACTGACCCGGGACTTGCCGGGGGCTACGAG.

As to this clone: The CDR3 end lies 3 residues beyond the end of the read and is filled in from the germline J gene. This chain connects TRBV7-3 to TRBJ1-2; D not certain. Germline CDR1 SGHTA, CDR2 FQGTGA. The CDR3 spans 14 residues. The CDR3 here is CASSPRTNTDTYTF. The sequenced CDR3 bases are TGTGCCAGCAGCCCGAGGACTAACACAGATACC.

A word on this clone: The read comes to an end 3 residues before the CDR3 does, leaving the germline J gene to fill in the end. The chain joins TRBV23-1 to TRBJ2-7, with TRBD1 as a possible D gene (5 bases). TRBV23-1 is assigned to the ORF class and has an uncertain function. This CDR3 comprises 14 residues. The V end was cut by 8 bases, the J end by 0 bases, with 14 bases between. CDR3 residues: CASRWTNNSYEQYF. Incomplete CDR3 DNA: TGCGCCAGCCGATGGACAAATAACTCCTACGAG.